Included here is one T cell receptor beta chain sequence, with context. The CDR3 is 13 amino acids. The sample is drawn from a study of T cells expressing NK-cell markers. TCRdb reworked the 5' RACE reads into one entry per CDR3 protein, no DNA. The listing records about 260,000 distinct CDR3 sequences. The origin of this receptor is a woman aged 18 to 75 in good health. The chain uses TRBV12-3 or TRBV12-4 and TRBJ2-3; the D call of TRBD2 rests on TCRdb alone, since no DNA is present to check it. The source material was blood T cells: a sorted CD56 or NKG2C T cell subset, CD4+ or CD8+ T cells, or bulk PBMC T cells (not recorded which). The chain's CDR3 is CASTRRAVDTQYF.